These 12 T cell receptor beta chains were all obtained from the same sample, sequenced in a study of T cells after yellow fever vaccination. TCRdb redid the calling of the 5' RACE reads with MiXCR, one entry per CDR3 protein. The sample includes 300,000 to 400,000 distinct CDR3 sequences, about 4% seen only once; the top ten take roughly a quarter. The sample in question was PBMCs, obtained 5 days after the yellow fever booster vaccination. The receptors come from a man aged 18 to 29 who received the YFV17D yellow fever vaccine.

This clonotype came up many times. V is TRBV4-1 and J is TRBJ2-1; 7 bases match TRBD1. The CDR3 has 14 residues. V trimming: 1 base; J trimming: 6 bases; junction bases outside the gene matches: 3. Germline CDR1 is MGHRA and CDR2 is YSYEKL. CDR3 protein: CASSQVGDSNEQFF. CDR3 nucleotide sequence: TGCGCCAGCAGCCAAGTGGGGGACAGCAATGAGCAGTTCTTC.

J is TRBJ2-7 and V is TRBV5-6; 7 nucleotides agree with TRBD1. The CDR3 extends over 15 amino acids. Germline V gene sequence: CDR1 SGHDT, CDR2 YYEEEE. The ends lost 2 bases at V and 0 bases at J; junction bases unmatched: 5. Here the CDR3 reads CASSFGQGVSYEQYV. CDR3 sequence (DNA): TGTGCCAGCAGCTTCGGGCAGGGGGTCTCCTACGAGCAGTACGTC.

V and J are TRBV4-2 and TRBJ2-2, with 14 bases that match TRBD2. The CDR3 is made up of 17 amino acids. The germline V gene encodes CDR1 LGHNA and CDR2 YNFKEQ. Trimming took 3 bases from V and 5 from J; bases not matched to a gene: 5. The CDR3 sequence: CASSQTSGGARTGELFF. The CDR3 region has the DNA TGTGCCAGCAGCCAGACTAGCGGGGGGGCCCGGACCGGGGAGCTGTTTTTT.

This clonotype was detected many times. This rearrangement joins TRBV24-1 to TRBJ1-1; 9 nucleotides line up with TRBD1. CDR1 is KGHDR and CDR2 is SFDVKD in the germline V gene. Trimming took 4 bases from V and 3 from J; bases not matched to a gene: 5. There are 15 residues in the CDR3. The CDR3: CATSDPRTGDTEAFF. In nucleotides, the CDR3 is TGTGCCACCAGTGACCCCCGGACAGGGGACACTGAAGCTTTCTTT.

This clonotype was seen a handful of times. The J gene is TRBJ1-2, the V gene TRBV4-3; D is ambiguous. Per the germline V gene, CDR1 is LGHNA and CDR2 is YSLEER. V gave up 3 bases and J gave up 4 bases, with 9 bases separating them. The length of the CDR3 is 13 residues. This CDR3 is CASSQDGSYGYTF. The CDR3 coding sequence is TGCGCCAGCAGCCAGGACGGGTCCTATGGCTACACCTTC.

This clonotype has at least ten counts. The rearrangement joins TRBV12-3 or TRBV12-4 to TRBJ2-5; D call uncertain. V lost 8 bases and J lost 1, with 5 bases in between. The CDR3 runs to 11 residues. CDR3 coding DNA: TGTGCCAGCGAGAGCCAAGAGACCCAGTACTTC. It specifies CASESQETQYF.

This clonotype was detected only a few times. CDR3: CASSAGYTDTQYF. The CDR3 coding sequence is TGTGCCAGCAGCGCGGGCTACACAGATACGCAGTATTTT. The chain recombines TRBV7-2 with TRBJ2-3; D possibly corresponds to TRBD2 (5 bases). Germline values: CDR1 SGHTA, CDR2 FQGNSA. The CDR3 has 13 amino acids. The germline V and J ends were trimmed by 5 bases and 2 bases, with 8 bases remaining between them.

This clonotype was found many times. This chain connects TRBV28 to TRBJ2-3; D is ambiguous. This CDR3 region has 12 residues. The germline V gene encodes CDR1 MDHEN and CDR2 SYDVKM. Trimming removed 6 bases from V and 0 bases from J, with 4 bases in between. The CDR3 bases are TGTGCCAGCAGGGCCAGCACAGATACGCAGTATTTT. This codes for CASRASTDTQYF.

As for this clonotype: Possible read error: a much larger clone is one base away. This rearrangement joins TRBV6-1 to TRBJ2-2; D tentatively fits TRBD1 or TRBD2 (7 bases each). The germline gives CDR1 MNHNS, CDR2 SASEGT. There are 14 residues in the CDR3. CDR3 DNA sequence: TGTGCCAGCTGTGAGGGAGGGGGCGCCGGGGAGCTGTTTTTT. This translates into CASCEGGGAGELFF.

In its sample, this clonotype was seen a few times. CDR3 in amino acids: CASSLASGRSYNEQFF. Written as DNA, the CDR3 is TGCGCCAGCAGCTTGGCCTCGGGGCGGTCCTACAATGAGCAGTTCTTC. The genes are TRBV5-1 and TRBJ2-1; D is tentatively TRBD1 or TRBD2 (5 bases each). CDR1 is SGHRS and CDR2 is YFSETQ in the germline V gene. There are 16 residues in the CDR3. Deletions cut 0 bases from V and 1 base from J, with 11 bases between.

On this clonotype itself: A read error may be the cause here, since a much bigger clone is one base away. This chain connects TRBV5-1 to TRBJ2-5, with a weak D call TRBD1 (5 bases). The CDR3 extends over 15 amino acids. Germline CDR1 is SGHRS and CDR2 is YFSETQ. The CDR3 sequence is CACSARLDSQETQYF. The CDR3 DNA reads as TGCGCCTGCAGCGCACGCCTAGACAGTCAAGAGACCCAGTACTTC.

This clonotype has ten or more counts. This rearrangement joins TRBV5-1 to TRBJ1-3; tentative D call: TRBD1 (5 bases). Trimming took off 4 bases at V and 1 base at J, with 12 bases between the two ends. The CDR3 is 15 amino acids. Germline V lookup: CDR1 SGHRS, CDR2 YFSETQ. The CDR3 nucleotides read TGCGCCAGCAGCGTGGGACCGGAATCTGGAAACACCATATATTTT. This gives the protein CASSVGPESGNTIYF.